The T cell receptor (beta chain) under discussion was sequenced for a study of molecular identifiers for immune sequencing clone quantification. Background on the study: Naive CD8 cell RNA, from roughly 20,000 or 100,000 cells, was split five ways in replicates, with four sequenced. Study-wide results and limits: Over 99% of effector molecules, yet under 1% of naive-cell molecules, were held by clones above 20 RNA copies.

TCR libraries were built in bulk with a published protocol and specific TCR primers. Each CDR3 protein gets one entry after TCRdb re-called the PCR reads with MiXCR. The data contain around 320,000 distinct CDR3 sequences, roughly a quarter of them singletons. Investigators produced naive CD8 libraries from 20,000 to 1,000,000 sorted cells, drawing on 10%, 30% or 50% RNA. Notes on this clonotype: What it binds is unknown. This clone may be a read error of a much larger clone one base away.

The length of the CDR3 is 12 residues. CDR1 and CDR2 (germline): SGHVS, FQNEAQ. V was clipped by 5 bases and J by 3 bases, with 8 bases between them. This chain joins TRBV7-8 and TRBJ2-7; D remains ambiguous. Sequenced material: naive CD8+ T cells from blood, with Jurkat cell RNA spiked in. Regarding subset: FACS-sorted CD8+CD4-CCR7+CD45RA+ naive T cells. The receptor was derived from a human donor in good health. Some libraries in this study had Jurkat cell RNA spiked in. The CDR3 bases are TGTGCCAGCAGCCCGCCGATCTACGAGCAGTACTTC. Residues: CASSPPIYEQYF.